This entry lists 13 T cell receptor beta chains sequenced from one sample in a study of Tregs in tolerant kidney transplant recipients. Sequenced by immunoSEQ multiplex PCR; TCRdb stores in-frame clones only, minus some. Its clone listing holds roughly 940 clones. Antigens of these TCRs are unknown. FACS sorting followed an approximately 6-day coculture of CFSE-labeled recipient PBMCs with irradiated graft donor PBMCs. Specimen: CD4+ T cells from blood cultured with allogeneic cells, collected before the transplant. These TCRs come from a human patient who received a combined kidney and bone marrow transplant.

On this clone itself: The observed sequence ends 3 residues before the CDR3 terminus, with the missing tail filled in from the germline J gene. J is TRBJ2-7 and V is TRBV25-1, with a tentative D call TRBD2 (5 bases). The CDR3 sequence is 14 residues long. Germline V CDR1 and CDR2: MGHDK, SYGVNS. V was shortened by 4 bases and J by 3 bases, with 13 bases between the two germline ends. The DNA read from the CDR3 is TGTGCCAGCAGTGCTCAAGTCAGCGGCTACGAG. It specifies CASSAQVSGYE. In full, the CDR3 is CASSAQVSGYEQYF.

About this clone itself: Read coverage stops 3 residues before the CDR3 terminus; the germline J gene supplies the remainder. The gene calls are TRBV7-9 and TRBJ1-6; 10 positions agree with TRBD1. V lost 5 bases, J lost 8 bases, and 6 bases stayed unmatched. Germline-derived CDR1 and CDR2 are SEHNR and FQNEAQ (reference sequence). The CDR3 runs to 15 residues. This CDR3 is CASSEPGQGHSPLHF. CDR3 bases read: TGTGCCAGCAGCGAGCCGGGACAGGGGCATTCACCC.

This clone is identified as medium-sized from frequency. The CDR3 goes on 3 residues after the read ends, and that part is filled in from the germline J gene. The chain joins TRBV18 to TRBJ1-4, with 10 bases lining up with TRBD1. V shed 3 bases and J 6 bases; nucleotides not matched to a gene: 1. CDR1 and CDR2 from the germline V gene are KGHSH and LQKENI. The CDR3 extends over 14 amino acids. Partial CDR3 DNA: TGTGCCAGCTCACCGGGGACAGGGGATGAAAAA. Translation: CASSPGTGDEK. The CDR3, in full, reads CASSPGTGDEKLFF.

Measured by frequency, this clone is medium-sized (0.01 to 0.1%). Read data end 3 residues before the CDR3 end; the end is taken from the germline J gene. V gene TRBV5-1 combines with J gene TRBJ1-2; D is undetermined. The CDR3 totals 14 residues. CDR1 and CDR2 from the germline V gene are SGHRS and YFSETQ. Trimming took 2 bases from V and 5 from J, leaving 13 bases between them. CDR3 DNA (partial): TGCGCCAGCAGCTTAACAACAGCAGAATATGGC. It encodes CASSLTTAEYG. The CDR3 as a whole reads CASSLTTAEYGYTF.

This clone shows up as medium-sized (0.01 to 0.1%) by frequency. The missing CDR3 end, 3 residues past where the read stops, is filled in from the germline J gene. The V and J genes are TRBV7-6 and TRBJ1-3; tentative D call: TRBD1 (5 bases). CDR3 length: 14 residues. Looked up from germline, CDR1 is SGHVS and CDR2 is FNYEAQ. The ends were cut back, 5 bases at V and 6 bases at J, with 14 bases in the middle. CDR3 sequence reads: CASSEPGQANTIYF. CDR3 bases read: TGTGCCAGCAGCGAGCCCGGACAAGCAAACACC.

By frequency, this clone registers large (0.1 to 1%). The read terminates 3 residues before the CDR3 end, so the remaining end is supplied by the germline J gene. This rearrangement joins TRBV7-9 to TRBJ2-7, with D possibly matching TRBD2 (5 bases). The CDR3 has 13 amino acids. The germline V gene encodes CDR1 SEHNR and CDR2 FQNEAQ (reference sequence). The germline V and J ends were trimmed by 3 bases and 6 bases, with 12 bases remaining between them. The sequenced part of the CDR3 DNA is TGTGCCAGCAGCTTCTTTCTCCGGGGCGAG. It codes for CASSFFLRGE. The entire CDR3 protein reads CASSFFLRGEQYF.

This clone shows up as hyperexpanded by frequency. The read terminates 3 residues ahead of where the CDR3 ends, so the germline J gene completes it. The chain is built from TRBV20-1 and TRBJ2-1, with TRBD2 matching 14 bases. V trimming: 0 bases; J trimming: 6 bases; junction bases outside the gene matches: 4. The CDR3 is 16 amino acids. Looked up from germline, CDR1 is DFQATT and CDR2 is SNEGSKA (reference sequence). Incomplete CDR3 DNA: TGCAGTGCTAGAGATTGGGGGACTAGCGGGAGCAATGAG. The encoded protein is CSARDWGTSGSNE. The CDR3 reads in full as CSARDWGTSGSNEQFF.

With respect to this clone: Read sequence stops 3 residues before the CDR3 end, and the germline J gene provides the missing end. The rearrangement joins TRBV10-3 to TRBJ2-1; D possibly corresponds to TRBD2 (6 bases). This CDR3 region has 12 residues. CDR1 is ENHRY and CDR2 is SYGVKD in the germline V gene. Here the CDR3 reads CASGINYNEQFF. The DNA read from the CDR3 is TGTGCTAGCGGAATAAACTACAATGAG.

Judged by frequency, this clone is medium-sized. Sequencing ends 3 residues short of the CDR3 end; the germline J gene provides the rest. The chain recombines TRBV20-1 with TRBJ1-4; perhaps TRBD1 as D (5 bases). V lost 6 bases, J lost 7 bases, and 9 bases lay in between. CDR1 DFQATT and CDR2 SNEGSKA come from the germline V gene (reference sequence). CDR3 size: 11 residues. The CDR3 loop reads CSARQIEKLFF. CDR3 DNA, as far as it was read: TGCAGTGCCCGACAGATTGAAAAA.

CDR3 DNA (partial): TGTGCCAGCAGCCTACGGGGGAATCAGCCC. Translated: CASSLRGNQP. From start to end, the CDR3 is CASSLRGNQPAFF. The rearrangement joins TRBV7-2 to TRBJ1-1, with a tentative D call TRBD1 (5 bases). The missing CDR3 end, 3 residues past where the read stops, is filled in from the germline J gene. This CDR3 is 13 amino acids long. Germline V gene lookup returns CDR1 SGHTA and CDR2 FQGNSA.

By frequency, this clone is medium-sized. The read ends 3 residues shy of where the CDR3 ends; the end is completed using the germline J gene. V usage is TRBV5-6 and J usage is TRBJ1-2, with a tentative D call TRBD1 (5 bases). Trimming took 0 bases from V and 4 from J, leaving 13 bases between them. This CDR3 spans 15 amino acids. The V gene's germline CDR1 is SGHDT and CDR2 YYEEEE. The CDR3 bases that were read are TGTGCCAGCAGCTTGGAACCAGGGCTTGGCTATGGC. Residues: CASSLEPGLGYG. The whole CDR3 is CASSLEPGLGYGYTF.

Its frequency marks this clone as medium-sized (0.01 to 0.1%). The read gets to within 3 residues of the CDR3 end, and the germline J gene fills in the rest. This chain connects TRBV6-2 or TRBV6-3 to TRBJ1-3; TRBD1 aligns across 7 bases. The CDR3 runs to 16 residues. V lost 10 bases, J lost 3 bases, and 15 bases stayed unmatched. The germline V gene encodes CDR1 MNHEY and CDR2 SVGEGT. CDR3 residues: CATPSPAGTVGNTIYF. The CDR3 DNA, read in part, is TGTGCCACCCCCTCTCCCGCGGGGACAGTTGGAAACACC.

This clone ranks as medium-sized in terms of frequency. Read sequence stops 3 residues before the CDR3 end, and the germline J gene provides the missing end. The chain has TRBV7-2 and TRBJ2-2, with D uncertain. This CDR3 region has 13 residues. CDR1 is SGHTA, CDR2 FQGNSA, per germline. Trimming removed 7 bases from V and 5 bases from J, with 11 bases in between. Here the CDR3 reads CASTLASTGELFF. The sequenced part of the CDR3 DNA is TGTGCCAGCACCCTGGCCTCAACCGGGGAG.